This TCR beta chain was sequenced for a study of T cell responses to AZD1222 COVID-19 vaccine. Study results and limitations: White British donors predominated, females outnumbered males, and clonal diversity was possibly underestimated. Rises in breadth and depth of Spike-specific TCRs came after two AZD1222 doses. Just a handful of people given AZD1222 tested seropositive at baseline.

With regard to this clone: Its antigen is unidentified.

Looked up from germline, CDR1 is SGHRS and CDR2 is YFSETQ. The V end was cut by 1 base, the J end by 6 bases, with 5 bases between. This CDR3 is 11 amino acids long. Repertoires were generated with immunoSEQ multiplex PCR, while TCRdb's copy carries only in-frame clones and drops some. The table includes 130,000 to 150,000 clones, roughly nine tenths detected once. The V gene is TRBV5-1, the J gene TRBJ2-7; the D is unclear. This TCR was sampled from an adult in good health. The specimen comprised peripheral blood, sampled on day 0 of AZD1222 vaccination. CDR3 in DNA: TGCGCCAGCAGCTTGCGTGGCGAGCAGTACTTC. Protein product: CASSLRGEQYF.